The 8 T cell receptor beta chains reported below all come from one sample, sequenced in a study of shared clonotypes between healthy human individuals. TCRdb's copy holds only in-frame clones and misses some; the assay was immunoSEQ multiplex PCR. The profile shows roughly 2.2 million clones, just under 95% of them singletons. Sequencing was done on a sample of naive CD4+ T cells from PBMCs. Subset in this sample: CD45RA+ positively selected. The receptors were gathered from a man between 18 and 35 years old in good health. Some clones in this sample may be carry-over from other donors' samples.

The V call is TRBV5-1, the J call TRBJ2-7; 9 bases fit TRBD1. Trimming removed 0 bases from V and 13 bases from J; junction bases left unmatched: 5. Germline values: CDR1 SGHRS, CDR2 YFSETQ. This CDR3 is 12 amino acids long. The CDR3, as DNA: TGCGCCAGCAGCTTGGGACAGGGGGTGCGATACTTC. Protein: CASSLGQGVRYF. Supplemented by reference TRBV5-1 and TRBJ2-7, the full variable domain reads KAGVTQTPRYLIKTRGQQVTLSCSPISGHRSVSWYQQTPGQGLQFLFEYFSETQRNKGNFPGRFSGRQFSNSRSEMNVSTLELGDSALYLCASSLGQGVRYFGPGTRLTVT.

The V and J genes are TRBV9 and TRBJ2-3; D unresolved. The V gene lost 3 bases and the J gene lost 1 base, with 6 bases spanning the gap. Looked up from germline, CDR1 is SGDLS and CDR2 is YYNGEE. The CDR3 spans 13 residues. The CDR3 here is CASSAVGTDTQYF. Written as DNA, the CDR3 is TGTGCCAGCAGCGCGGTGGGCACAGATACGCAGTATTTT. The full variable domain, with the rest looked up from reference TRBV9 and TRBJ2-3, is DSGVTQTPKHLITATGQRVTLRCSPRSGDLSVYWYQQSLDQGLQFLIQYYNGEERAKGNILERFSAQQFPDLHSELNLSSLELGDSALYFCASSAVGTDTQYFGPGTRLTVL.

The V and J genes are TRBV4-3 and TRBJ2-2; 9 nucleotides line up with TRBD1. Germline V gives CDR1 LGHNA, CDR2 YSLEER. V was pared by 2 bases and J by 2 bases, with 9 bases of the junction left unmatched. This CDR3 spans 18 amino acids. The CDR3 loop is CASSQRTGGRLNTGELFF. CDR3 sequence (DNA): TGCGCCAGCAGCCAACGCACAGGGGGCCGACTAAACACCGGGGAGCTGTTTTTT.

The chain joins TRBV19 to TRBJ2-6, with D possibly TRBD1 on 6 matching bases. CDR1 is LNHDA and CDR2 is SQIVND in the germline V gene (reference sequence). Trimming left V 5 bases short and J 2 bases short, with 10 bases between. CDR3 length equals 15 residues. The CDR3 DNA is TGTGCCAGTAGTTTTTACAGGGCTGGGGCCAACGTCCTGACTTTC. Translation gives CASSFYRAGANVLTF.

This clone was found once. V and J are TRBV2 and TRBJ1-6; D gene uncertain. Germline-derived CDR1 and CDR2 are SNHLY and FYNNEI. The CDR3 sequence is 13 residues long. Trimming took 6 bases from V and 8 from J, leaving 11 bases between them. The CDR3 region has the DNA TGTGCCAGCAGGGGCAGATCCGATTCACCCCTCCACTTT. Translation: CASRGRSDSPLHF.

CDR3 in amino acids: CASSFGSVTYNEQFF. CDR3 in DNA: TGTGCCAGCAGTTTCGGTAGCGTGACCTACAATGAGCAGTTCTTC. The chain has TRBV27 and TRBJ2-1, with D perhaps matching TRBD2 (5 bases). Germline V lookup: CDR1 MNHEY, CDR2 SMNVEV (reference sequence). The CDR3 runs 15 residues. The V end lost 3 bases, the J end lost 2 bases, and 11 bases lay between the germline ends.

This clone occurred once. V gene TRBV13 combines with J gene TRBJ2-5; 13 bases align to TRBD2. The J segment lost 4 bases and the V segment lost 5 bases, leaving 4 bases of the junction unmatched. This CDR3 is 15 amino acids long. CDR1 is PRHDT, CDR2 FYEKMQ, per germline (reference sequence). CDR3 in amino acids: CASSPGLAGVETQYF. As DNA, the CDR3 is TGTGCCAGCAGCCCAGGACTAGCGGGAGTAGAGACCCAGTACTTC.

J is TRBJ2-7 and V is TRBV6-1; 7 bases map to TRBD1. The germline CDR1 and CDR2 sequences are MNHNS and SASEGT. With V trimmed by 6 bases and J by 5 bases, 10 bases remained unmatched. This CDR3 spans 14 amino acids. CDR3 nucleotides: TGTGCCAGCAGCCCCGACAGGGTGATAGACGAGCAGTACTTC. Translated: CASSPDRVIDEQYF.